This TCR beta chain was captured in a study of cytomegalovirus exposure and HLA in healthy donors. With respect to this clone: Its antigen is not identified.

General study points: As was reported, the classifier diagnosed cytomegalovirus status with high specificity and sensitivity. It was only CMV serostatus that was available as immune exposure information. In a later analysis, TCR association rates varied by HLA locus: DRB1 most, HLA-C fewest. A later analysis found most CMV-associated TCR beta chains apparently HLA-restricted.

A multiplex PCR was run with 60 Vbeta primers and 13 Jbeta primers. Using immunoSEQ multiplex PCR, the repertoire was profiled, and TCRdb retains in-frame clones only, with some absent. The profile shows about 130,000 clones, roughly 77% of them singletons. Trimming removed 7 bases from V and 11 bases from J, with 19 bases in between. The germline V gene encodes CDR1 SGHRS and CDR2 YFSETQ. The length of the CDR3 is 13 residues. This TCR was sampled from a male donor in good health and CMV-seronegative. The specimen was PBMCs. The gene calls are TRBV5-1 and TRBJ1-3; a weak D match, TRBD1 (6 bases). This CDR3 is CASGHRDNSAIYF. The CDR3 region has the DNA TGCGCCAGCGGGCACCGGGACAACAGCGCCATATATTTT.